This T cell receptor beta chain was observed in a study of CD4 and CD8 cells across lung adenocarcinoma regions. Trimming took off 6 bases at V and 13 bases at J, with 13 bases between the two ends. The CDR3 sequence is 11 residues long. The patients had localized lung adenocarcinoma, a non-small cell subtype. TCRdb passed the PCR reads through MiXCR, listing each CDR3 protein once. The repertoire holds about 12,000 distinct CDR3 sequences, with roughly 50% as singletons. The rearrangement links TRBV12-3 or TRBV12-4 to TRBJ2-1; possible D gene TRBD1, 5 bases. Sequencing was carried out using CD8+ T cells from the margin of a lung tumor. The sequence was collected from a male donor with lung adenocarcinoma. The CD4 and CD8 labels of this study may be unreliable. The CDR3 region is CASSRAETQFF. CDR3 DNA sequence: TGTGCCAGCAGCAGGGCAGAGACCCAGTTCTTC.